One T cell receptor beta chain is described in this entry. In the source study's methods: Estimation of nucleated cell counts was performed using reference gene primer amplification. Some clones are missing from TCRdb's copy, which holds only in-frame ones; the method was immunoSEQ multiplex PCR. D and trimming come from the DNA, and the V and J calls and clone size come from that table. Among 200,000 to 300,000 clones listed, 83% were seen once. The data were taken from a study of blood T cell repertoires in COVID-19. Study as a whole: Donors in the United States, Italy and Spain gave samples during acute or convalescent COVID-19. PBMCs, B-cell-depleted T cells, or T cells were the source of the cDNA or gDNA that made up the material.

CDR1 SQVTM and CDR2 ANQGSEA come from the germline V gene. This CDR3 is built from 12 residues. V lost 5 bases, J lost 12 bases, and 9 bases stayed unmatched. This clonotype originated in a human donor in a cohort sampled during active COVID-19. The sequenced material came from peripheral blood. The V gene is TRBV29-1, the J gene TRBJ2-1; TRBD2 aligns across 8 bases. As DNA, the CDR3 is TGCAGCGTTCCAAAGGGGGGACTAGGGCAGTTCTTC. Encoded protein: CSVPKGGLGQFF.